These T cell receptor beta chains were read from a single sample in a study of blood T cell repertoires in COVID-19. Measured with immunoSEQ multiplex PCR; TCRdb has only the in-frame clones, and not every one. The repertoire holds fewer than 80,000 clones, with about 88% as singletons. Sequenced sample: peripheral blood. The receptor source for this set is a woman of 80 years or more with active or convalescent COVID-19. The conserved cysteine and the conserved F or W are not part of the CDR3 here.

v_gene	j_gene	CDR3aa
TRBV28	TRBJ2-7	ASKAGGSYEQY
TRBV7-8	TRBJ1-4	ASSFRDMNEKLF
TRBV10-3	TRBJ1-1	AISSTTEAF
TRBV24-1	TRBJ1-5	ATSDPGQGNQPQH
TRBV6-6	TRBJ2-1	ASKPGGSYNEQF
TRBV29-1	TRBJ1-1	SVGGTEAF
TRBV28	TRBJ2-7	ASSLSGYEQY
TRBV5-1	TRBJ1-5	ASSPERGNQPQH
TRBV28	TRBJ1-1	ASSPVLNTEAF
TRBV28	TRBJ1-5	ASSPLGGGNQPQH
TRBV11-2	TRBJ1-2	ASSLTGTSGYGYT
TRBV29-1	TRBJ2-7	SVEGSGSVQY
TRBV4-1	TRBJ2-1	ASSKAIGVLAGGYNEQF
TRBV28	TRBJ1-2	ASSPRGSSSYGYT
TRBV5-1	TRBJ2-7	ASSLGTGVSYEQY
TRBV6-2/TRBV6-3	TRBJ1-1	ASSYWQAGPEAF
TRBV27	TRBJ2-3	ASSLGLRTDTQY
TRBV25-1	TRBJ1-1	ASGPQREAF
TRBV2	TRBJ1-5	ASSAQGSSNQPQH
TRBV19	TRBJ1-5	ASSIEKGRNSNQPQH
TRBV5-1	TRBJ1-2	ASSWAGDSSNYGYT
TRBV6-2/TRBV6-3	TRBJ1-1	ASSPHRQGLNTEAF
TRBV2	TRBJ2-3	ASRPGQSSTDTQY
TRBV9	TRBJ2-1	ASSVASEQF
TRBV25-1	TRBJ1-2	ASGGGGYGYT
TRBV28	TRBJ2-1	ASRLRTSGVYNEQF
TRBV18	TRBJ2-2	ASSPYQGTGELF
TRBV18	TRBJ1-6	ASSPGQRNSPLH
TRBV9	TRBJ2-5	ASSPGTSGETQY
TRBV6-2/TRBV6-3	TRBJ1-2	ASSYAVGGYT
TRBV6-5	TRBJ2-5	ASRQTGTSQETQY
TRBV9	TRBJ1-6	ASSVATGGALH
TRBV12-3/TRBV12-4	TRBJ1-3	ASSLIGGNTIY
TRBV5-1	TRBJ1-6	ASSPGQGRGVSSYNSPLH
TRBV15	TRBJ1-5	ATSRSTGGLQPQH
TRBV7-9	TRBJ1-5	ASSLGTGSYSNQPQH
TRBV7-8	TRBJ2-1	ASSLPTSGHPFYTNNEQF
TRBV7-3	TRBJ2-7	ASSPGQGYEQY
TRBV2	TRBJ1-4	ASSAETGPNEKLF
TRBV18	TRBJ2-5	ASSPPLRGGLETQY
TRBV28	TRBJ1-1	ASSRGQGVLNTEAF
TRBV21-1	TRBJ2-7	ASSKVGDRGAYEQY
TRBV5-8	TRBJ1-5	ASSLAKAGRSNQPQH
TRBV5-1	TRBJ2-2	ASSSGIGGHGELF
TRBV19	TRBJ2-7	ARTGEEQY
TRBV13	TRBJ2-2	ASSWTEKSTGELF
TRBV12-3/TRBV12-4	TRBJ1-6	ASSPARWSPLH
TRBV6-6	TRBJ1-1	ASSPTLGNTEAF
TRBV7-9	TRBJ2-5	ASSLYLAAQETQY
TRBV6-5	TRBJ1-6	ASSYSAGERSPLH
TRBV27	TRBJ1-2	ASSLSVGAAFYGYT
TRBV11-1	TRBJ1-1	ASSFVDRRTEAF
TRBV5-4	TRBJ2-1	ASSLRGYNEQF
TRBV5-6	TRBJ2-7	ASSFRSESRLIEQY
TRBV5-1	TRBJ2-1	ASSLDSYNEQF
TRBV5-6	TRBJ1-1	ASSLRGMNTEAF
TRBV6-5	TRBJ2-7	ASRRSSYEQY
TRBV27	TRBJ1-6	ASRGTGKNSPLH
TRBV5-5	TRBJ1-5	ASSYDKNQPQH
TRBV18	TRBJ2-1	ASSPLDRNNEQF